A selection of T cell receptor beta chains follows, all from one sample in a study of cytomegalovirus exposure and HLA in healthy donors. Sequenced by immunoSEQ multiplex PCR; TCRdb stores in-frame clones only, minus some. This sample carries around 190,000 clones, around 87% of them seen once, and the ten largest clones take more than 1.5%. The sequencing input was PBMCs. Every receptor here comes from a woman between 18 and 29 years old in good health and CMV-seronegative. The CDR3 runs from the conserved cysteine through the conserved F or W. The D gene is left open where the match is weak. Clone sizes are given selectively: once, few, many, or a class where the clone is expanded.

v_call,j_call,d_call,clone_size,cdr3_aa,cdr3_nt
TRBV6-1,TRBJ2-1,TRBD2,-,CASTRTSGGYNEQFF,TGTGCCAGCACCCGGACTAGCGGGGGCTACAATGAGCAGTTCTTC
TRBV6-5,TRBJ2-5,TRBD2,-,CASSSASGQETQYF,TGTGCCAGCAGTTCCGCTAGCGGTCAAGAGACCCAGTACTTC
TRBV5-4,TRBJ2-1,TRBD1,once,CASSLRTGETYNEQFF,TGTGCCAGCAGCTTGCGGACAGGGGAAACCTACAATGAGCAGTTCTTC
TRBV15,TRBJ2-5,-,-,CATSRDPAAGYRGTQYF,TGTGCCACCAGCAGAGATCCGGCGGCAGGGTATCGCGGGACCCAGTACTTC
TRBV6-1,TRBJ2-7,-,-,CASRNPDRSFYEQYF,TGTGCCAGCAGGAATCCGGACAGATCCTTCTACGAGCAGTACTTC
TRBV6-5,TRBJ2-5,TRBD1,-,CASSYNRDRVETQYF,TGTGCCAGCAGTTACAACAGGGACAGGGTGGAGACCCAGTACTTC
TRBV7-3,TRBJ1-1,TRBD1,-,CASSSRTGRHTEAFF,TGTGCCAGCAGCTCTAGGACAGGGAGGCACACTGAAGCTTTCTTT
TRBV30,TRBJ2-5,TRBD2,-,CAKGLAGAETQYF,TGTGCCAAAGGACTAGCGGGAGCCGAGACCCAGTACTTC
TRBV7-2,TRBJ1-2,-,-,CASRLPGGSDTF,TGTGCCAGCAGGCTCCCGGGGGGCTCGGACACCTTC
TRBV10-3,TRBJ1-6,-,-,CAIQIEQEAPLHF,TGTGCCATCCAAATCGAGCAAGAGGCACCCCTCCACTTT
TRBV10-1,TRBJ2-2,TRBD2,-,CASWGGREGPDTGELFF,TGCGCCAGCTGGGGGGGGCGGGAGGGCCCTGACACCGGGGAGCTGTTTTTT
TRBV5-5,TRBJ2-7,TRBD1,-,CASSPGTEYYEQYF,TGTGCCAGCAGCCCCGGGACAGAGTACTACGAGCAGTACTTC
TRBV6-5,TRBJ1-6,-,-,CASSDQDNSPLHF,TGTGCCAGCAGTGACCAGGATAATTCACCCCTCCACTTT
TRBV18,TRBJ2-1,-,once,CASSPTPDSYNEQFF,TGTGCCAGCTCACCTACCCCCGACAGCTACAATGAGCAGTTCTTC
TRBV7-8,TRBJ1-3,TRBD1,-,CASSLAPQGVGNTIYF,TGTGCCAGCAGCTTAGCCCCACAGGGGGTTGGAAACACCATATATTTT
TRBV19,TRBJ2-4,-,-,CASSIRVWEIQYF,TGTGCCAGTAGTATACGGGTGTGGGAGATTCAGTACTTC
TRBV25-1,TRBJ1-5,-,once,CASSTREGPFDQPQHF,TGTGCCAGCAGTACCCGGGAGGGACCCTTCGATCAGCCCCAGCATTTT
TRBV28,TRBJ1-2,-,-,CASSTRVRPNGYTF,TGTGCCAGCAGCACCAGGGTAAGGCCCAATGGCTACACCTTC
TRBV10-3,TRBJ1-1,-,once,CATRGGESTEAFF,TGTGCCACTCGCGGGGGGGAGAGCACTGAAGCTTTCTTT
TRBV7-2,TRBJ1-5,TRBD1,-,CASSLGPGGQPQHF,TGTGCCAGCAGCTTAGGGCCAGGGGGTCAGCCCCAGCATTTT
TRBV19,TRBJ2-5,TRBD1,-,CASTITGTAWGTQYF,TGTGCCAGTACAATTACTGGGACAGCCTGGGGTACCCAGTACTTC
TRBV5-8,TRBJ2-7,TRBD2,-,CASSFGGASGSFYEQYF,TGTGCCAGCAGCTTTGGAGGGGCTAGCGGGAGTTTCTACGAGCAGTACTTC
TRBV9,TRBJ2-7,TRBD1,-,CASSVSGQFSYEQYF,TGTGCCAGCAGCGTATCGGGACAGTTCTCCTACGAGCAGTACTTC
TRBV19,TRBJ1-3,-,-,CASSIVPNTIYF,TGTGCCAGTAGTATCGTTCCGAACACCATATATTTT
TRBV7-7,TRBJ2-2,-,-,CASTAGRNGGELFF,TGTGCTAGCACCGCAGGTCGTAACGGCGGGGAGCTGTTTTTT
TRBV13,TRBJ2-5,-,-,CASSFTSGGRETQYF,TGTGCCAGCAGCTTCACTTCGGGGGGCCGGGAGACCCAGTACTTC
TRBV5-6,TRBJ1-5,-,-,CASSLEFGQPQHF,TGTGCCAGCAGCTTGGAATTCGGTCAGCCCCAGCATTTT
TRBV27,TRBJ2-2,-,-,CASSLRGTNTGELFF,TGTGCCAGCAGTTTAAGGGGTACTAACACCGGGGAGCTGTTTTTT
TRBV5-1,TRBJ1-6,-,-,CASSQLGDGNSPLHF,TGCGCCAGCAGCCAGCTCGGGGATGGGAATTCACCCCTCCACTTT
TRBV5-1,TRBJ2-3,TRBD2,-,CASSLNSGSADTQYF,TGCGCCAGCAGCTTGAATAGCGGGAGCGCAGATACGCAGTATTTT
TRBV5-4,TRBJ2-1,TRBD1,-,CASSDRDPYNEQFF,TGTGCCAGCAGTGACAGGGACCCCTACAATGAGCAGTTCTTC
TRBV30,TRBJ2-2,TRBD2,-,CAWSVSGGTGELFF,TGTGCCTGGAGTGTTTCGGGGGGCACCGGGGAGCTGTTTTTT
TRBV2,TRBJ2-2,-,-,CASTWLDTGELFF,TGTGCCAGCACTTGGCTAGACACCGGGGAGCTGTTTTTT
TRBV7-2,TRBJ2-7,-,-,CASSVQVAYEQYF,TGTGCCAGCAGCGTACAGGTCGCCTACGAGCAGTACTTC
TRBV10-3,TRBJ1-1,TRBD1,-,CAISGQGWTEAFF,TGTGCTATCAGTGGACAGGGCTGGACTGAAGCTTTCTTT
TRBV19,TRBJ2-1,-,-,CAVGTYNEQFF,TGTGCGGTGGGGACTTACAATGAGCAGTTCTTC
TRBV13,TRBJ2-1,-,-,CASSPPGSEQFF,TGTGCCAGCAGCCCGCCAGGGTCTGAGCAGTTCTTC
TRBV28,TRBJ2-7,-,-,CASSTTTNYEQYF,TGTGCCAGCAGTACAACAACGAACTACGAGCAGTACTTC
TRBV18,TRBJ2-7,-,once,CASSPQDSANYEQYF,TGTGCCAGCTCACCACAGGACAGCGCAAACTACGAGCAGTACTTC
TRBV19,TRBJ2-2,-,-,CASSIGALTGELFF,TGTGCCAGTAGTATAGGAGCCCTCACCGGGGAGCTGTTTTTT
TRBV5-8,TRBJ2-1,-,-,CASTFGLSHEQFF,TGTGCCAGCACCTTCGGTCTGAGCCATGAGCAGTTCTTC
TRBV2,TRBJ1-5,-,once,CASSASRGGQPQHF,TGTGCCAGCAGTGCCTCCAGGGGTGGTCAGCCCCAGCATTTT
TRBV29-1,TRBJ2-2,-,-,CSVKVRSGTGELFF,TGCAGCGTTAAGGTTCGGAGTGGGACCGGGGAGCTGTTTTTT
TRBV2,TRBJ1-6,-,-,CASRASLYNSPLHF,TGTGCCAGCAGAGCGTCGCTTTATAATTCACCCCTCCACTTT
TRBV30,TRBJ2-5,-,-,CAWHAGWGAQYF,TGTGCCTGGCATGCAGGGTGGGGGGCCCAGTACTTC
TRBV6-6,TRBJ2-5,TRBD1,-,CASSWTGTEPPGEQYF,TGTGCCAGCAGTTGGACCGGGACAGAGCCTCCAGGGGAGCAGTACTTC
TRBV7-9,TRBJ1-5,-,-,CASSPSNGQRNQPQHF,TGTGCCAGCAGCCCATCCAATGGACAGAGAAATCAGCCCCAGCATTTT
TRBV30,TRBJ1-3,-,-,CAWSGTSGNTIYF,TGTGCCTGGAGTGGCACATCTGGAAACACCATATATTTT
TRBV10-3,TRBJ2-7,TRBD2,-,CAISGGTSGGTYEQYF,TGTGCCATCAGTGGGGGGACTAGCGGGGGTACCTACGAGCAGTACTTC
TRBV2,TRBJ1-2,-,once,CASSRDINYGYTF,TGTGCCAGCAGTCGGGACATTAACTATGGCTACACCTTC
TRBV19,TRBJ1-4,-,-,CASSMGEVSTNEKLFF,TGTGCCAGTAGTATGGGGGAGGTTTCGACTAATGAAAAACTGTTTTTT
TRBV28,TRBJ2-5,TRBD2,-,CASSGSGRAEETQYF,TGTGCCAGCAGCGGTAGCGGGAGGGCTGAGGAGACCCAGTACTTC
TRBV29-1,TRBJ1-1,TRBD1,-,CSGGTGEDTEAFF,TGCAGCGGGGGGACAGGGGAAGACACTGAAGCTTTCTTT
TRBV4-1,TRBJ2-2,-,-,CASCESPGTGELFF,TGCGCCAGCTGTGAGTCCCCCGGTACCGGGGAGCTGTTTTTT